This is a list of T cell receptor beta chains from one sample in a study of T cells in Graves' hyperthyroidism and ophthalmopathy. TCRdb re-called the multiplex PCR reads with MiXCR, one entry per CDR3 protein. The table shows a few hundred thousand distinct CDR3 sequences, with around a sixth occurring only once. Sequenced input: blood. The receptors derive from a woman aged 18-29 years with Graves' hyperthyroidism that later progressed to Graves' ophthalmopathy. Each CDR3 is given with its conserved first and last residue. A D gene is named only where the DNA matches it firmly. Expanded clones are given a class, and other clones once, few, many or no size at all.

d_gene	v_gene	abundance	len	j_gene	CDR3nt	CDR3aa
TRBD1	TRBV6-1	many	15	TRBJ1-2	TGTGCCAGCAGTGAAATCCCAACAGGGGGCGGAGGCTACACCTTC	CASSEIPTGGGGYTF
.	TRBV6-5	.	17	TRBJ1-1	TGTGCCAGCAGTTACCCATCCGGGCCCGTGGGGAACACTGAAGCTTTCTTT	CASSYPSGPVGNTEAFF
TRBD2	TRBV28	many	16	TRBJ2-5	TGTGCCAGCAGTTTCCCCAGACTAGCGGGAGAAGAGACCCAGTACTTC	CASSFPRLAGEETQYF
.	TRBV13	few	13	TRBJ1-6	TGTGCCAGCAGCCCCGAGCGACATTCACCCCTCCACTTT	CASSPERHSPLHF
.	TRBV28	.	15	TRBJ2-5	TGTGCCAGCACCCTGGGGGGCAGGGATGTCGAGACCCAGTACTTC	CASTLGGRDVETQYF
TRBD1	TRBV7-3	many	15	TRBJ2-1	TGTGCCAGCAGCTACGGACAGGGCTTCTCTAATGAGCAGTTCTTC	CASSYGQGFSNEQFF
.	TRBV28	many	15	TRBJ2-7	TGTGCCAGCTCAACGGCCGGGACGCTGAGCTACGAGCAGTACTTC	CASSTAGTLSYEQYF
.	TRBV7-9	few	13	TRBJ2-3	TGTGCCAGCAGCTACCCGACAGCAGATACGCAGTATTTT	CASSYPTADTQYF
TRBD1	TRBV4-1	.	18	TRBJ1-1	TGCGCCAGCAGCCTCGGGGTGGACAGGGCTTACAAAGGGACTGAAGCTTTCTTT	CASSLGVDRAYKGTEAFF
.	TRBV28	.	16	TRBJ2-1	TGTGCCTCCCAAATCGGCCACACGAGCTCCTACAATGAGCAGTTCTTC	CASQIGHTSSYNEQFF
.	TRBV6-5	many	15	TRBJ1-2	TGTGCCAGCAGTTACTCGAAGGACACGGCCAATGGCTACACCTTC	CASSYSKDTANGYTF
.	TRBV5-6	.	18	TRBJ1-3	TGTGCCAGCAGCTTGGTGTCGGCAGGGCTAAGCTCTGGAAACACCATATATTTT	CASSLVSAGLSSGNTIYF
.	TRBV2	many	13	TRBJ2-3	TGTGCCAGCCGGTCCCCTAGCACAGATACGCAGTATTTT	CASRSPSTDTQYF
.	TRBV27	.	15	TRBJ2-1	TGTGCCAGCAGTTTCGGGCAAACTAGCTTGAATGAGCAGTTCTTC	CASSFGQTSLNEQFF
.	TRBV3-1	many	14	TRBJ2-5	TGTGCCAGCAGCCAACTACAAAACGTGGAGACCCAGTACTTC	CASSQLQNVETQYF
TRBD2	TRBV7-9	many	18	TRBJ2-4	TGTGCCAGCAGCTCAGGGACTAGCGGGATTGCAGCCAAAAACATTCAGTACTTC	CASSSGTSGIAAKNIQYF
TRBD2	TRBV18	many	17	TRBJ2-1	TGTGCCAGCTCACCTCCCTTACTAGCGGGAGCCTACAATGAGCAGTTCTTC	CASSPPLLAGAYNEQFF
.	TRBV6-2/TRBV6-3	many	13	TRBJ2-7	TGTGCCTCCGGTGCGGACATCTCCTACGAGCAGTACTTC	CASGADISYEQYF
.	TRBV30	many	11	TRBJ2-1	TGTGCCTGGAGTAACGGTAATGAGCAGTTCTTC	CAWSNGNEQFF
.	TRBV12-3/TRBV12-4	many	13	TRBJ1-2	TGTGCCAGCAGTTTCAGCACACCCTATGGCTACACCTTC	CASSFSTPYGYTF
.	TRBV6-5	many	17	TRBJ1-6	TGTGCCAGCAGTTACTCCGCTACGGGGGGAGGATCTTCACCCCTCCACTTT	CASSYSATGGGSSPLHF
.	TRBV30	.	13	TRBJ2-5	TGTGCCTGGGGATCGCGGACCCGGGAGACCCAGTACTTC	CAWGSRTRETQYF
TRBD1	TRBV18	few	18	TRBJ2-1	TGTGCCAGCTCACCATACATGACAGGGCCGCTCTCCTACAATGAGCAGTTCTTC	CASSPYMTGPLSYNEQFF
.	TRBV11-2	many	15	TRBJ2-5	TGTGCCAGCAGCTTTGGGGGAGTACGGGAGGAGACCCAGTACTTC	CASSFGGVREETQYF
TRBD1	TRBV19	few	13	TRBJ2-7	TGTGCCAGACCAGACAGGGTCGCCGACGAGCAGTACTTC	CARPDRVADEQYF
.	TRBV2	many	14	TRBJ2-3	TGTGCCAGCAGGACAGTACAGTTCACAGATACGCAGTATTTT	CASRTVQFTDTQYF
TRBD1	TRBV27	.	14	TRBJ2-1	TGTGCCAGCAGTCAAGACAGGGCGTACAATGAGCAGTTCTTC	CASSQDRAYNEQFF
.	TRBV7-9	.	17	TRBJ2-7	TGTGCCAGCAGCTTATTTGATCTGGGACGGAGTACCTACGAGCAGTACTTC	CASSLFDLGRSTYEQYF
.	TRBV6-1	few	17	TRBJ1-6	TGTGCCAGCAGTGAATCCAGGGTCCACTCCTATAATTCACCCCTCCACTTT	CASSESRVHSYNSPLHF
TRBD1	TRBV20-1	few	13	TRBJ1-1	TGCAGCGTTCCTGGACAGGGAGGAACTGAAGCTTTCTTT	CSVPGQGGTEAFF
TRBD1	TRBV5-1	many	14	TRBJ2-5	TGCGCCAGCAGCTGGACAGGGGGCCAAGAGACCCAGTACTTC	CASSWTGGQETQYF
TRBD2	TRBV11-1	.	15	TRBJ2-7	TGTGCCAGCAGCTTAGCCCCTGGACTAGCGGGAGAGCAGTACTTC	CASSLAPGLAGEQYF
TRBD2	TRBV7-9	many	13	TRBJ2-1	TGTGCCAGCAGCTTAGGGCTAGCGGGAGAGCAGTTCTTC	CASSLGLAGEQFF
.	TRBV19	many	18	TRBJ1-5	TGTGCCAGTAGTGGCCCCCCGGGCTCACTCCTTAGCAATCAGCCCCAGCATTTT	CASSGPPGSLLSNQPQHF
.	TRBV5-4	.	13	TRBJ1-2	TGTGCCAGCAGCCGGGACAAATCCTATGGCTACACCTTC	CASSRDKSYGYTF
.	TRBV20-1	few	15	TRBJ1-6	TGCAGTGCTGTCACAGGGAGCTCCTATAATTCACCCCTCCACTTT	CSAVTGSSYNSPLHF
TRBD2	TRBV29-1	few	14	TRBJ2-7	TGCAGCGTTGGAGGCGGGAGGGGAGCCTACGAGCAGTACTTC	CSVGGGRGAYEQYF
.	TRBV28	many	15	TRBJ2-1	TGTGCCAGCAGCCCCCCCAGGGGAGGCTACAATGAGCAGTTCTTC	CASSPPRGGYNEQFF
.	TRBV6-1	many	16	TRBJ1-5	TGTGCCAGCAGTGAAAGGCCCGGAGGGGAAGGCCAGCCCCAGCATTTT	CASSERPGGEGQPQHF
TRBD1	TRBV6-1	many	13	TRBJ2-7	TGTGCCAGCAGTTCCGGGACAGGGAACGAGCAGTACTTC	CASSSGTGNEQYF
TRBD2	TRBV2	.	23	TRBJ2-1	TGTGCCAGCAGTTCACAAAAGGGTCGGACTAGCGGGAGGGCCACGGTGTCCTACAATGAGCAGTTCTTC	CASSSQKGRTSGRATVSYNEQFF
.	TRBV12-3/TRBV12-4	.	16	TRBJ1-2	TGTGCCAGCAGTTTAAGAAGTAGGAGACAGGCCTATGGCTACACCTTC	CASSLRSRRQAYGYTF
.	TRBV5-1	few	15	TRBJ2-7	TGCGCCAGCACGCCCTTAGGCGGCCTCTCCTACGAGCAGTACTTC	CASTPLGGLSYEQYF
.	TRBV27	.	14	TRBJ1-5	TGTGCCAGCAGTTTGAACGGGGGGGTCCAGCCCCAGCATTTT	CASSLNGGVQPQHF